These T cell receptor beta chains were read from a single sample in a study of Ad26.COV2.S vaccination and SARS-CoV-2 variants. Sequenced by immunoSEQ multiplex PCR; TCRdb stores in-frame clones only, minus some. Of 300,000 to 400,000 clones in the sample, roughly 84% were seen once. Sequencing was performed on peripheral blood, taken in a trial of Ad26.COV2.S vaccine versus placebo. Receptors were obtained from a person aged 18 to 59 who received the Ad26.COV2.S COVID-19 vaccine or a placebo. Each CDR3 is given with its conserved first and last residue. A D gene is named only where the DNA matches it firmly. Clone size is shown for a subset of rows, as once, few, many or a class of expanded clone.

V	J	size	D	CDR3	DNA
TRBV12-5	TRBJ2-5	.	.	CASALPSPLETQYF	TGTGCTAGTGCCCTTCCTTCCCCTCTGGAGACCCAGTACTTC
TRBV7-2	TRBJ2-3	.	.	CASSLGFLRTDTQYF	TGTGCCAGCAGCTTAGGTTTCCTCCGCACAGATACGCAGTATTTT
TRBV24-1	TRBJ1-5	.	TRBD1	CATSVDRDRVSNQPQHF	TGTGCCACCTCCGTCGACCGGGACAGGGTTAGCAATCAGCCCCAGCATTTT
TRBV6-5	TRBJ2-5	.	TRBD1	CASSSGQGALETQYF	TGTGCCAGCAGCTCAGGACAGGGGGCTTTAGAGACCCAGTACTTC
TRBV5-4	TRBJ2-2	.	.	CASSLRPGDPTGELFF	TGTGCCAGCAGCTTGCGCCCGGGGGATCCCACCGGGGAGCTGTTTTTT
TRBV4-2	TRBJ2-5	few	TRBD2	CASSQAAGGETQYF	TGTGCCAGCAGCCAAGCGGCGGGGGGAGAGACCCAGTACTTC
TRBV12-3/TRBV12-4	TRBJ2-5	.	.	CASSLMGETQYF	TGTGCCAGCAGTTTAATGGGTGAGACCCAGTACTTC
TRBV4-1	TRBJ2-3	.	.	CASSQAGPADTQYF	TGCGCCAGCAGCCAAGCAGGGCCGGCAGATACGCAGTATTTT
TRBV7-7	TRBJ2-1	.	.	CASSLGVSGYNEQFF	TGTGCTAGCAGCTTAGGGGTGTCGGGTTACAATGAGCAGTTCTTC
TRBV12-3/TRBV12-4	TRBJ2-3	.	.	CASTLGDTQYF	TGTGCCAGCACCCTAGGGGATACGCAGTATTTT
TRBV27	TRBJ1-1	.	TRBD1	CASSLHRGAEAFF	TGTGCCAGCAGTTTACACAGGGGTGCTGAAGCTTTCTTT
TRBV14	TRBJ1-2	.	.	CASSQSRPGARVGYTF	TGTGCCAGCAGCCAGTCCCGCCCGGGGGCGCGGGTTGGCTACACCTTC
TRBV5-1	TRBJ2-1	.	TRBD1	CASSWVPGQLSSEQFF	TGCGCCAGCAGCTGGGTACCGGGACAGTTGAGCAGTGAGCAGTTCTTC